These 5 T cell receptor beta chains were all obtained from the same sample, sequenced in a study of early T cells in non-severe SARS-CoV-2 infection. From the 5' RACE reads, TCRdb called clonotypes with MiXCR, one entry per CDR3 protein. The table lists about 59,000 distinct CDR3 sequences, approximately 10% of them singletons. The sequencing sample was made of whole blood. The receptors stem from an adult who was a healthcare worker with PCR-confirmed SARS-CoV-2 infection or an uninfected control (not recorded which).

This clonotype was counted a few times. V and J are TRBV12-3 or TRBV12-4 and TRBJ2-7; D is perhaps TRBD1 (5 bases). Trimming cost V 3 bases and J 9 bases, with 9 bases left between them. The CDR3 is 11 amino acids. The CDR3 DNA is TGTGCCAGCAGTTTTGGGGCCGGGCAGTACTTC. The encoded protein is CASSFGAGQYF.

This clonotype has ten or more counts. V gene TRBV20-1 combines with J gene TRBJ2-1; no clear D gene. V was pared by 6 bases and J by 6 bases, with 9 bases between. This CDR3 has 11 residues. Germline values: CDR1 DFQATT, CDR2 SNEGSKA (reference sequence). The DNA for the CDR3 is TGCAGTGCCACCGCCTCCAATGAGCAGTTCTTC. It translates to CSATASNEQFF.

This clonotype came up a few times. The chain uses TRBV6-5 and TRBJ2-6; D perhaps matches TRBD2 (5 bases). The length of the CDR3 is 16 residues. The germline V gene encodes CDR1 MNHEY and CDR2 SVGAGI. Trimming stripped 5 bases from V and 4 bases from J, with 15 bases between. The CDR3 sequence: CASSTPSGSGANVLTF. The CDR3 nucleotides read TGTGCCAGCAGTACCCCGTCGGGGAGCGGGGCCAACGTCCTGACTTTC.

In its sample, this clonotype was seen many times. The rearrangement uses TRBV7-9 and TRBJ2-5; the D gene could be TRBD1 or TRBD2 (6 bases each). The CDR3 consists of 14 residues. Germline V lookup: CDR1 SEHNR, CDR2 FQNEAQ (reference sequence). V dropped 5 bases and J dropped 1 base, with 11 bases sitting between them. CDR3 sequence: CASSPGATQETQYF. The CDR3 region has the DNA TGTGCCAGCAGCCCGGGGGCAACCCAAGAGACCCAGTACTTC.

This clonotype occurred many times. The gene calls are TRBV7-2 and TRBJ1-3; a possible D gene is TRBD1 (6 bases). Germline loops: CDR1 SGHTA, CDR2 FQGNSA. The CDR3 loop spans 15 amino acids. The ends were cut back, 4 bases at V and 1 base at J, with 11 bases in the middle. The DNA for the CDR3 is TGTGCCAGCAGCTGGAACACAGGGTCTGGAAACACCATATATTTT. Translating it yields CASSWNTGSGNTIYF.